These 16 T cell receptor beta chains came from one sample sequenced in a study of T cell responses to AZD1222 COVID-19 vaccine. Profiling relied on immunoSEQ multiplex PCR, and the TCRdb table lists in-frame clones only, not all of them. The sample has 70,000 to 75,000 clones; around 80% are singletons. Sequencing used peripheral blood, obtained 28 days after the second AZD1222 dose. These receptors all stem from an adult who received the AZD1222 COVID-19 vaccine.

The genes are TRBV7-9 and TRBJ2-1; possible D gene TRBD2, 6 bases. The CDR3 sequence is 14 residues long. Germline loops: CDR1 SEHNR, CDR2 FQNEAQ (reference sequence). V lost 8 bases to trimming and J lost 0 bases, with 11 bases between them. The CDR3 DNA reads as TGTGCCAGCTCGGGGGAGAGCTCCTACAATGAGCAGTTCTTC. As protein: CASSGESSYNEQFF.

The chain links TRBV28 to TRBJ1-2; D unresolved. Germline CDR1 and CDR2: MDHEN and SYDVKM. V lost 7 bases to trimming and J lost 4 bases, with 16 bases between them. This CDR3 contains 14 residues. The CDR3 DNA reads TGTGCCAGCAAGGTATCGGGCAGAATCTATGGCTACACCTTC. Amino acids: CASKVSGRIYGYTF.

The chain employs TRBV19 and TRBJ1-6; D unresolved. The germline V gene has CDR1 LNHDA and CDR2 SQIVND (reference sequence). The CDR3 extends over 12 amino acids. The ends were cut back, 1 base at V and 9 bases at J, with 4 bases in the middle. CDR3 sequence reads: CASSIGVSPLHF. CDR3 nucleotide sequence: TGTGCCAGTAGTATAGGGGTTTCACCCCTCCACTTT.

The chain couples TRBV4-2 to TRBJ2-7; D is perhaps TRBD1 (6 bases). The CDR3 runs to 16 residues. Germline V CDR1 and CDR2: LGHNA, YNFKEQ. The V and J ends lost 0 bases and 4 bases respectively, with 16 bases between them. Here the CDR3 DNA reads TGTGCCAGCAGCCAAGAAGGTGGGGGCCAACCTTACGAGCAGTACTTC. Translation: CASSQEGGGQPYEQYF.

CDR3 residues: CASSFSGSPYNEQFF. As DNA, the CDR3 is TGTGCCAGCAGCTTTAGCGGGAGCCCCTACAATGAGCAGTTCTTC. The chain carries TRBV11-3 and TRBJ2-1, with TRBD2 matching 9 bases. This CDR3 has 15 amino acids. V was clipped by 3 bases and J by 2 bases; unmatched bases: 2. Germline lookup yields CDR1 SGHNT and CDR2 YENEEA. The complete variable domain, with remaining parts taken from reference TRBV11-3 and TRBJ2-1, reads EAGVVQSPRYKIIEKKQPVAFWCNPISGHNTLYWYLQNLGQGPELLIRYENEEAVDDSQLPKDRFSAERLKGVDSTLKIQPAELGDSAVYLCASSFSGSPYNEQFFGPGTRLTVL.

This chain joins TRBV27 and TRBJ2-3, with D hard to call. Trimming took off 3 bases at V and 1 base at J, with 8 bases between the two ends. The germline gives CDR1 MNHEY, CDR2 SMNVEV (reference sequence). The CDR3 spans 14 residues. CDR3 DNA: TGTGCCAGCAGTTTCTACCGTGGCACAGATACGCAGTATTTT. Its protein is CASSFYRGTDTQYF.

This clone was seen only a few times. The chain joins TRBV28 to TRBJ1-1, with D unclear. V dropped 7 bases and J dropped 4 bases, with 13 bases sitting between them. The CDR3 contains 13 residues. Germline V gives CDR1 MDHEN, CDR2 SYDVKM. Here the CDR3 DNA reads TGTGCCAGCACCCGACCGGGAGGCACTGAAGCTTTCTTT. As protein: CASTRPGGTEAFF.

The chain joins TRBV19 to TRBJ2-7, with D uncertain. Trimming removed 6 bases from V and 3 bases from J, with 12 bases in between. Germline loops: CDR1 LNHDA, CDR2 SQIVND (reference sequence). CDR3 size: 13 residues. The CDR3 region is CASSPNVGYEQYF. DNA for the CDR3: TGTGCCAGTAGCCCAAACGTAGGCTACGAGCAGTACTTC.

This clone has only a few counts. The chain recombines TRBV2 with TRBJ1-1; D gene uncertain. CDR3 length: 15 residues. With 4 bases removed from V and 5 bases from J, the gap between germline ends came to 17 bases. CDR1 and CDR2 (germline): SNHLY, FYNNEI. CDR3 DNA: TGTGCCAGCAGTGGCTCCGAGGCCCGGGGAACTGAAGCTTTCTTT. This translates into CASSGSEARGTEAFF.

V usage is TRBV6-5 and J usage is TRBJ2-5, with 10 nucleotides matching TRBD2. Germline CDR1 is MNHEY and CDR2 is SVGAGI. J gave up 5 bases and V 8 bases, and 11 bases lay outside the gene matches. This CDR3 has 15 amino acids. CDR3: CASRDSGRRFETQYF. CDR3 nucleotides: TGTGCCAGCCGGGATAGCGGGAGGAGGTTTGAGACCCAGTACTTC.

This clone was detected once. The chain uses TRBV19 and TRBJ2-1; tentative D call: TRBD1 (5 bases). This CDR3 is 15 amino acids long. Trimming removed 1 base at V and 7 bases at J, with 14 bases between. Germline V lookup: CDR1 LNHDA, CDR2 SQIVND (reference sequence). The CDR3 spells CASSIGQGIGNEQFF. The CDR3 coding sequence is TGTGCCAGTAGTATAGGCCAGGGTATAGGAAATGAGCAGTTCTTC.

The chain links TRBV27 to TRBJ1-5; D perhaps matches TRBD1 (5 bases). The CDR3 has 16 residues. V was shortened by 5 bases and J by 0 bases, with 14 bases between the two germline ends. Germline CDR1 is MNHEY and CDR2 is SMNVEV (reference sequence). The chain's CDR3 is CASSPGLYNSNQPQHF. The CDR3 coding sequence is TGTGCCAGCAGTCCGGGACTCTACAATAGCAATCAGCCCCAGCATTTT.

This sequence joins TRBV28 and TRBJ2-5; the D gene is possibly TRBD1 (6 bases). CDR1 and CDR2 (germline): MDHEN, SYDVKM. V lost 6 bases and J 4 bases, leaving 6 bases between the germline ends. This CDR3 is 11 amino acids long. The CDR3 DNA reads as TGTGCCAGCAGACAGGGAGAGACCCAGTACTTC. Its translation: CASRQGETQYF. Based on the CDR3 plus reference TRBV28 and TRBJ2-5, the full variable domain is DVKVTQSSRYLVKRTGEKVFLECVQDMDHENMFWYRQDPGLGLRLIYFSYDVKMKEKGDIPEGYSVSREKKERFSLILESASTNQTSMYLCASRQGETQYFGPGTRLLVL.

The V and J genes are TRBV6-2 or TRBV6-3 and TRBJ2-1; 7 bases match TRBD2. CDR1 is MNHEY, CDR2 SVGEGT, per germline. CDR3 length: 17 amino acids. Losses at the gene ends were 2 bases for V and 8 bases for J; bases not matched to a gene: 15. CDR3 DNA sequence: TGTGCCAGCAGTTACAATGACCGGGCGGGAGTGTTCGATGAGCAGTTCTTC. The encoded protein is CASSYNDRAGVFDEQFF.

The gene calls are TRBV6-5 and TRBJ2-6; D call uncertain. Trimming pared 8 bases from V and 0 bases from J, leaving 5 bases between. CDR1 is MNHEY, CDR2 SVGAGI, per germline. The CDR3 sequence is 13 residues long. The CDR3 is CASADSGANVLTF. CDR3 DNA sequence: TGTGCCAGCGCCGACTCTGGGGCCAACGTCCTGACTTTC.

This sequence joins TRBV7-9 and TRBJ2-3, with a possible D match to TRBD1 (6 bases). The CDR3 loop spans 15 amino acids. Deletions cut 6 bases from V and 2 bases from J, with 15 bases between. Germline CDR1 and CDR2: SEHNR and FQNEAQ (reference sequence). The CDR3 spells CASSPTGTFTDTQYF. CDR3 coding DNA: TGTGCCAGCAGTCCTACAGGGACATTCACAGATACGCAGTATTTT.